Presented here are 7 T cell receptor beta chains from one specimen sequenced in a study of blood T cell repertoires in COVID-19. Measured with immunoSEQ multiplex PCR; TCRdb has only the in-frame clones, and not every one. The data contain under 95,000 clones, more than 75% of them seen just once; the ten biggest clones take up around 5.3%. Source material: peripheral blood. The receptors come from a man between 35 and 55 years old with acute or convalescent COVID-19.

The chain uses TRBV19 and TRBJ2-7; TRBD2 matches at 9 bases. The CDR3 spans 15 residues. Per the germline V gene, CDR1 is LNHDA and CDR2 is SQIVND (reference sequence). The ends lost 4 bases at V and 4 bases at J; junction bases unmatched: 8. The CDR3 protein is CASSTSSGIQYEQYF. As DNA, the CDR3 is TGTGCCAGTAGTACCTCTAGCGGGATTCAGTACGAGCAGTACTTC.

V is TRBV11-2 and J is TRBJ1-2, with D perhaps matching TRBD1 (5 bases). There are 16 residues in the CDR3. Trimming removed 5 bases from V and 6 bases from J, with 22 bases in between. The germline CDR1 and CDR2 sequences are SGHAT and FQNNGV. CDR3 loop: CASSPAPSTVEDGYTF. The DNA of the CDR3 is TGTGCCAGCAGCCCTGCTCCTTCGACAGTAGAAGATGGCTACACCTTC.

This chain connects TRBV24-1 to TRBJ2-3; a possible D gene is TRBD2 (5 bases). Between the trimmed V and J ends, which lost 4 bases and 4 bases, there was a span of 14 bases. Germline V gives CDR1 KGHDR, CDR2 SFDVKD. The CDR3 is 15 residues long. DNA of the CDR3: TGTGCCACCAGTGACTCTGGACTTCCCCCAGATACGCAGTATTTT. Translating gives CATSDSGLPPDTQYF.

The V and J genes are TRBV19 and TRBJ1-3; perhaps TRBD1 as D (6 bases). CDR3 length equals 15 residues. Deletions cut 5 bases from V and 2 bases from J, with 13 bases between. Germline V CDR1 and CDR2: LNHDA, SQIVND (reference sequence). The chain's CDR3 is CASSLQQGAGNTIYF. The CDR3 DNA reads TGTGCCAGTAGTCTTCAACAGGGAGCTGGAAACACCATATATTTT.

This chain connects TRBV5-5 to TRBJ1-2; maybe TRBD1 (6 bases). The V gene lost 4 bases and the J gene lost 3 bases, with 13 bases spanning the gap. The germline CDR1 and CDR2 sequences are SGHKS and YYEKEE (reference sequence). The CDR3 consists of 14 residues. The CDR3 nucleotides read TGTGCCAGCAGCCCAGGGGATCTGGACTATGGCTACACCTTC. It codes for CASSPGDLDYGYTF.

The J gene is TRBJ2-7, the V gene TRBV5-1; 7 bases match TRBD1. V was pared by 0 bases and J by 5 bases, with 11 bases of the junction left unmatched. CDR1 is SGHRS and CDR2 is YFSETQ in the germline V gene. The CDR3 runs 16 residues. DNA of the CDR3: TGCGCCAGCAGCTTGGGGATAAGACAGGGCCCCAACGAGCAGTACTTC. It translates to CASSLGIRQGPNEQYF.

The rearrangement uses TRBV5-1 and TRBJ1-2, with 9 bases that match TRBD1. The CDR3 covers 15 residues. Germline CDR1 SGHRS, CDR2 YFSETQ. V was pared by 5 bases and J by 7 bases, with 12 bases of the junction left unmatched. The CDR3 bases are TGCGCCAGCAGTTCTGACGGGACAGGGAATTTTGGCTACACCTTC. Protein sequence: CASSSDGTGNFGYTF.